This TCR beta chain was obtained from a study of Tregs in tolerant kidney transplant recipients. About this clone: The target antigen is unknown.

Germline CDR1 SGHTA, CDR2 FQGNSA. The length of the CDR3 is 15 residues. V lost 5 bases and J lost 0; bases outside the gene matches: 7. The method was immunoSEQ multiplex PCR; TCRdb's version includes in-frame clones alone and lacks a portion of them. The sample holds roughly 66,000 clones; roughly 90% are singletons and the top ten take roughly 11%. Findings and caveats of the study: Validation in larger populations is needed because few patients were studied.

This material consisted of CD8+ T cells from blood, taken before the transplant. This receptor was obtained from a human donor who received a combined kidney and bone marrow transplant. The chain recombines TRBV7-2 with TRBJ2-7; 7 bases agree with TRBD1. The DNA for the CDR3 is TGTGCCAGCAGCATTCGACAGGGAAGCTCCTACGAGCAGTACTTC. Protein product: CASSIRQGSSYEQYF.